This T cell receptor (beta chain) is drawn from a study of cytomegalovirus exposure and HLA in healthy donors. Study-wide findings and caveats: The only immune exposure information that was available was CMV serostatus. Later analysis demonstrated an association between a missense DCLRE1C variant and TCR beta V- and J-gene trimming. There were 160 or so TCR beta chains listed as cytomegalovirus-associated. The authors excluded some V segments, including TRBV6-2 and TRBV6-3, as indistinguishable.

This CDR3 comprises 13 residues. The trim removed 3 bases at V and 6 bases at J, leaving 3 bases unmatched. Germline V gene data show CDR1 as MNHEY and CDR2 as SMNVEV (reference sequence). In the case of this clone: Its antigen is currently unknown.

PCR used 60 Vbeta primers and 13 Jbeta primers. Libraries were prepared by immunoSEQ multiplex PCR; TCRdb keeps only in-frame clonotypes and omits some of them. The profile shows 90,000 to 110,000 clones, more than 60% of them singletons. This TCR derives from a man aged 25-45 years in good health and CMV-seronegative. What was sequenced was PBMCs. The V and J genes are TRBV27 and TRBJ1-2; 8 nucleotides line up with TRBD1. CDR3 loop: CASSFPGGDGYTF. The CDR3 nucleotides read TGTGCCAGCAGTTTCCCAGGGGGCGATGGCTACACCTTC.